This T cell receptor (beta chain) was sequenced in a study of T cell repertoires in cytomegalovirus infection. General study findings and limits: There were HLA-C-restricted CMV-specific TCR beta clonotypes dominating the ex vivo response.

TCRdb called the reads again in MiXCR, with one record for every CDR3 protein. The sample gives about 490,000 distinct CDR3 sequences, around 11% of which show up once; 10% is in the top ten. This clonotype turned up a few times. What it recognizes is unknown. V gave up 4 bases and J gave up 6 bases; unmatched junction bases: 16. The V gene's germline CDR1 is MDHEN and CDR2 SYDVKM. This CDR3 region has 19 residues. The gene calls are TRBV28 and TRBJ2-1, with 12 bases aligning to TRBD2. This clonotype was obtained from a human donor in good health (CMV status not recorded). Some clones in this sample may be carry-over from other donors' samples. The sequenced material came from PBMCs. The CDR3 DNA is TGTGCCAGCAGTTCTTTCGGGACTAGCGGGTGGGAGGCGGTCAATGAGCAGTTCTTC. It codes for CASSSFGTSGWEAVNEQFF. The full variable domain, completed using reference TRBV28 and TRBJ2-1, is DVKVTQSSRYLVKRTGEKVFLECVQDMDHENMFWYRQDPGLGLRLIYFSYDVKMKEKGDIPEGYSVSREKKERFSLILESASTNQTSMYLCASSSFGTSGWEAVNEQFFGPGTRLTVL.